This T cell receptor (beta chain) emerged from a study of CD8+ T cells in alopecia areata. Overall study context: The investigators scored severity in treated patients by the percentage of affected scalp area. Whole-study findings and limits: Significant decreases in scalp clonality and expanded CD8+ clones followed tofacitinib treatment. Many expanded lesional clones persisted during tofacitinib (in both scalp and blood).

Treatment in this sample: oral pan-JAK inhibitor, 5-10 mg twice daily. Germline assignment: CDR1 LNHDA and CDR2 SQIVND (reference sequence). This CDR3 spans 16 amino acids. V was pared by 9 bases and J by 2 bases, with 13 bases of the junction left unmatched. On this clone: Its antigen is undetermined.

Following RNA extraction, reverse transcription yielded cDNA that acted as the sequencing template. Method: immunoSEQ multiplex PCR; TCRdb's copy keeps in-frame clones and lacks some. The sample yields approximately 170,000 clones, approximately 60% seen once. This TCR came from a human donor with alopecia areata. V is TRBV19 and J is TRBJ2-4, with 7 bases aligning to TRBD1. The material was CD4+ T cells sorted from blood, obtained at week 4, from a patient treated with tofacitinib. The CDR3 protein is CASRSWTGVTKNIQYF. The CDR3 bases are TGTGCCAGCCGATCTTGGACAGGAGTGACCAAAAACATTCAGTACTTC.